This entry lists 19 T cell receptor beta chains sequenced from one sample in a study of identical twins. TCRdb analysed the 5' RACE reads with MiXCR anew, one entry per CDR3 protein. The table lists about 150,000 distinct CDR3 sequences, roughly 3.2% of them singletons, with 8.1% in the top ten. Specimen: memory T cells sorted from blood. The source is a man between 18 and 35 years old in good health.

This clonotype was seen repeatedly, ten times or more. This rearrangement joins TRBV24-1 to TRBJ2-2; D uncertain. Per the germline V gene, CDR1 is KGHDR and CDR2 is SFDVKD. The CDR3 runs to 12 residues. V was cut by 9 bases and J by 3 bases, with 7 bases left in between. CDR3 in DNA: TGTGCCACCGCTGTGTACACCGGGGAGCTGTTTTTT. Translating gives CATAVYTGELFF.

This clonotype was observed many times. This chain links TRBV7-2 with TRBJ2-5; unclear D gene. The V gene lost 1 base and the J gene lost 6 bases, with 15 bases spanning the gap. This CDR3 has 15 amino acids. Germline V gene lookup returns CDR1 SGHTA and CDR2 FQGNSA. The CDR3 reads CASSLGSSRVKTQYF. The CDR3 coding sequence is TGTGCCAGCAGCTTAGGGTCCTCAAGGGTGAAGACCCAGTACTTC.

This clonotype was seen many times. This chain connects TRBV7-2 to TRBJ2-7; D is perhaps TRBD1 or TRBD2 (6 bases each). The CDR3 totals 13 residues. Germline CDR1 is SGHTA and CDR2 is FQGNSA. Trimming left V 5 bases short and J 2 bases short, with 10 bases between. The CDR3 sequence is CASSPGGAYEQYF. The DNA of the CDR3 is TGTGCCAGCAGCCCCGGGGGCGCCTACGAGCAGTACTTC.

Only a few counts were recorded for this clonotype. This chain connects TRBV3-1 to TRBJ2-1; no firm D call. V was shortened by 1 base and J by 6 bases, with 7 bases between the two germline ends. Germline assignment: CDR1 LGHDT and CDR2 YNNKEL (reference sequence). The CDR3 extends over 13 amino acids. CDR3 bases: TGTGCCAGCAGCCAAGGACTCCCCAATGAGCAGTTCTTC. Its translation: CASSQGLPNEQFF.

The sample holds many counts of this clonotype. The chain uses TRBV24-1 and TRBJ2-7, with D uncertain. Trimming cost V 2 bases and J 3 bases, with 7 bases left between them. CDR3 length: 13 amino acids. Germline V gene data show CDR1 as KGHDR and CDR2 as SFDVKD. CDR3 loop: CATSDSPGYEQYF. In nucleotides, the CDR3 is TGTGCCACCAGTGATTCCCCGGGCTACGAGCAGTACTTC.

This clonotype came up many times. This chain uses TRBV4-3 with TRBJ1-1; D call uncertain. CDR1 LGHNA and CDR2 YSLEER come from the germline V gene. Deletions cut 4 bases from V and 6 bases from J, with 12 bases between. CDR3 length equals 13 residues. The CDR3 protein is CASSLTPRAEAFF. The CDR3 DNA sequence: TGCGCCAGCAGCCTCACCCCTCGGGCTGAAGCTTTCTTT.

The chain links TRBV5-5 to TRBJ2-7, with 11 bases that match TRBD2. CDR3 size: 15 residues. The J segment lost 4 bases and the V segment lost 0 bases, leaving 3 bases of the junction unmatched. Germline V gene data show CDR1 as SGHKS and CDR2 as YYEKEE (reference sequence). The CDR3 DNA sequence: TGTGCCAGCAGCTTGGGGCTAGCGGGAGGTTACGAGCAGTACGTC. It yields the protein CASSLGLAGGYEQYV.

This clonotype came up many times. The rearrangement joins TRBV5-1 to TRBJ2-5; 7 bases line up with TRBD1. The junction had 10 bases not matched to a gene; V was cut back by 0 bases and J by 5 bases. The CDR3 runs to 16 residues. Germline CDR1 is SGHRS and CDR2 is YFSETQ. CDR3 nucleotide sequence: TGCGCCAGCAGCTTGGAAAGCTACTCCAGGGGGGAGACCCAGTACTTC. It is translated as CASSLESYSRGETQYF.

This clonotype was found many times. The chain combines TRBV2 with TRBJ1-6; D is possibly TRBD1 (5 bases). The CDR3 totals 13 residues. V lost 8 bases, J lost 10 bases, and 15 bases lay in between. Germline CDR1 is SNHLY and CDR2 is FYNNEI. CDR3 amino acids: CASGGTPSSPLHF. In DNA, the CDR3 is TGTGCCAGCGGTGGGACGCCCAGCTCACCCCTCCACTTT.

This clonotype was counted many times. The rearrangement uses TRBV7-8 and TRBJ1-6; no firm D call. Germline V gene data show CDR1 as SGHVS and CDR2 as FQNEAQ. The CDR3 is 15 amino acids. V was pared by 4 bases and J by 0 bases, with 7 bases between. CDR3 protein: CASSSGASYNSPLHF. In DNA, the CDR3 is TGTGCCAGCAGCTCGGGCGCCTCCTATAATTCACCCCTCCACTTT.

In its sample, this clonotype was seen many times. CDR3 protein: CASSLDTGANTEAFF. For the CDR3, the DNA is TGTGCCAGCAGCTTAGATACAGGGGCGAACACTGAAGCTTTCTTT. The chain is built from TRBV7-2 and TRBJ1-1, with 7 bases lining up with TRBD1. The CDR3 runs 15 residues. V lost 1 base and J lost 1; bases outside the gene matches: 3. Germline CDR1 and CDR2: SGHTA and FQGNSA.

This clonotype was seen ten or more times. The genes are TRBV7-2 and TRBJ2-2, with 11 bases fitting TRBD2. Germline V lookup: CDR1 SGHTA, CDR2 FQGNSA. The CDR3 consists of 15 residues. V was pared by 5 bases and J by 7 bases, with 6 bases of the junction left unmatched. The chain's CDR3 is CASSLTSGVGGELFF. For the CDR3, the DNA is TGTGCCAGCAGCCTGACTAGCGGGGTTGGCGGGGAGCTGTTTTTT.

This clonotype was found many times. V usage is TRBV7-2 and J usage is TRBJ2-7, with TRBD1 as a possible D gene (6 bases). V was cut by 2 bases and J by 4 bases, with 9 bases left in between. CDR3 length: 13 amino acids. Per the germline V gene, CDR1 is SGHTA and CDR2 is FQGNSA. The CDR3 here is CASSLSGVYEQYV. For the CDR3, the DNA is TGTGCCAGCAGCTTATCAGGGGTATACGAGCAGTACGTC.

Only a few counts were recorded for this clonotype. The chain combines TRBV7-8 with TRBJ2-1; D ambiguous. Germline CDR1 and CDR2: SGHVS and FQNEAQ. The CDR3 has 16 amino acids. V lost 4 bases to trimming and J lost 8 bases, with 21 bases between them. The CDR3 spells CASSSFGTALRDEQFF. The CDR3 DNA reads as TGTGCCAGCAGCTCTTTCGGTACGGCCCTAAGAGATGAGCAGTTCTTC.

At least ten counts were recorded for this clonotype. The chain joins TRBV3-1 to TRBJ1-1, with a possible D match to TRBD1 (5 bases). The CDR3 loop spans 16 amino acids. V dropped 4 bases and J dropped 1 base, with 16 bases sitting between them. CDR1 and CDR2 from the germline V gene are LGHDT and YNNKEL (reference sequence). CDR3 in DNA: TGTGCCAGCAGCCCTTTGGGGGGGTCGAAGAACACTGAAGCTTTCTTT. Translating gives CASSPLGGSKNTEAFF.

This clonotype has at least ten counts. The V gene is TRBV11-2, the J gene TRBJ2-3; the match to TRBD2 covers 16 bases. This CDR3 has 15 amino acids. Germline V gene sequence: CDR1 SGHAT, CDR2 FQNNGV. V shed 3 bases and J 7 bases; nucleotides not matched to a gene: 1. This chain's CDR3 is CASSLGLAGGHTQYF. CDR3 coding DNA: TGTGCCAGCAGCTTGGGACTAGCGGGAGGGCATACGCAGTATTTT.

In its sample, this clonotype was seen a few times. This chain uses TRBV18 with TRBJ1-5; no clear D. CDR1 and CDR2 (germline): KGHSH, LQKENI. V lost 8 bases, J lost 5 bases, and 13 bases lay in between. The CDR3 contains 13 residues. CDR3 nucleotide sequence: TGTGCCAGCCTGGAGGATCGGGATCAGCCCCAGCATTTT. It yields the protein CASLEDRDQPQHF.

This clonotype was observed many times. The chain combines TRBV13 with TRBJ1-5; no definite D call. CDR3 length equals 15 residues. The germline V and J ends were trimmed by 6 bases and 0 bases, with 12 bases remaining between them. From germline, CDR1 is PRHDT and CDR2 FYEKMQ (reference sequence). This chain's CDR3 is CASSSSLYSNQPQHF. The CDR3 DNA is TGTGCCAGCAGTTCTAGTCTTTATAGCAATCAGCCCCAGCATTTT.

The table lists this clonotype with many counts. The V and J genes are TRBV20-1 and TRBJ1-2, with TRBD1 matching over 9 bases. This CDR3 spans 14 amino acids. CDR1 and CDR2 (germline): DFQATT, SNEGSKA (reference sequence). J gave up 7 bases and V 0 bases, and 6 bases lay outside the gene matches. CDR3 in amino acids: CSAREGQGISGYTF. Here the CDR3 DNA reads TGCAGTGCTAGAGAAGGACAGGGGATCTCTGGCTACACCTTC.